The clone carrying this T cell receptor beta chain turned up a few times. The entry originates in a study of T cell repertoires in cytomegalovirus infection. Study summary: An indication of both CMV infection and matching HLA type came from public TCR beta signatures.

TCRdb analysed the reads with MiXCR anew, one entry per CDR3 protein. The sample contains 150,000 to 200,000 distinct CDR3 sequences, around 20% of which appear only once. V was pared by 7 bases and J by 0 bases, with 19 bases between. The CDR3 is 18 residues long. This receptor was obtained from a human donor in good health (CMV status not recorded). Some clones in this sample may be carry-over from other donors' samples. Sequencing used PBMCs. The chain has TRBV12-3 or TRBV12-4 and TRBJ1-6, with D perhaps matching TRBD1 (5 bases). Written as DNA, the CDR3 is TGTGCCAGCACCGCCTCCGGGACGTTGAGCTCCTATAATTCACCCCTCCACTTT. Protein sequence: CASTASGTLSSYNSPLHF.